The entry below gives a single T cell receptor beta chain sequence along with its context. Its antigen is currently unknown. TCRdb fed the reads into MiXCR, producing one record per CDR3 protein. This table holds about 490,000 distinct CDR3 sequences, approximately 15% found once. This specimen belongs to a study of T cell repertoires in cytomegalovirus infection. The overall study: Both a matching HLA type and CMV infection were indicated by public TCR beta signatures. General study results and limits: Cumulative frequency (of public TCR beta family members) identified carriers of CMV plus the relevant HLA. In two of eight donors, the top clonotype was HLA-C-restricted CMV-specific.

The CDR3 has 15 residues. Germline V gene data show CDR1 as SGHTA and CDR2 as FQGTGA. V trimming: 0 bases; J trimming: 5 bases; junction bases outside the gene matches: 5. This TCR was recovered from a human donor in good health (CMV status not recorded). Some clones in this sample may be carry-over from other donors' samples. The rearrangement joins TRBV7-3 to TRBJ2-5, with 8 bases matching TRBD1. Material: CD8+ T cells from PBMCs. The CDR3 region has the DNA TGTGCCAGCAGCTTAACCCTCGACAGGGGTGAGACCCAGTACTTC. As protein: CASSLTLDRGETQYF.